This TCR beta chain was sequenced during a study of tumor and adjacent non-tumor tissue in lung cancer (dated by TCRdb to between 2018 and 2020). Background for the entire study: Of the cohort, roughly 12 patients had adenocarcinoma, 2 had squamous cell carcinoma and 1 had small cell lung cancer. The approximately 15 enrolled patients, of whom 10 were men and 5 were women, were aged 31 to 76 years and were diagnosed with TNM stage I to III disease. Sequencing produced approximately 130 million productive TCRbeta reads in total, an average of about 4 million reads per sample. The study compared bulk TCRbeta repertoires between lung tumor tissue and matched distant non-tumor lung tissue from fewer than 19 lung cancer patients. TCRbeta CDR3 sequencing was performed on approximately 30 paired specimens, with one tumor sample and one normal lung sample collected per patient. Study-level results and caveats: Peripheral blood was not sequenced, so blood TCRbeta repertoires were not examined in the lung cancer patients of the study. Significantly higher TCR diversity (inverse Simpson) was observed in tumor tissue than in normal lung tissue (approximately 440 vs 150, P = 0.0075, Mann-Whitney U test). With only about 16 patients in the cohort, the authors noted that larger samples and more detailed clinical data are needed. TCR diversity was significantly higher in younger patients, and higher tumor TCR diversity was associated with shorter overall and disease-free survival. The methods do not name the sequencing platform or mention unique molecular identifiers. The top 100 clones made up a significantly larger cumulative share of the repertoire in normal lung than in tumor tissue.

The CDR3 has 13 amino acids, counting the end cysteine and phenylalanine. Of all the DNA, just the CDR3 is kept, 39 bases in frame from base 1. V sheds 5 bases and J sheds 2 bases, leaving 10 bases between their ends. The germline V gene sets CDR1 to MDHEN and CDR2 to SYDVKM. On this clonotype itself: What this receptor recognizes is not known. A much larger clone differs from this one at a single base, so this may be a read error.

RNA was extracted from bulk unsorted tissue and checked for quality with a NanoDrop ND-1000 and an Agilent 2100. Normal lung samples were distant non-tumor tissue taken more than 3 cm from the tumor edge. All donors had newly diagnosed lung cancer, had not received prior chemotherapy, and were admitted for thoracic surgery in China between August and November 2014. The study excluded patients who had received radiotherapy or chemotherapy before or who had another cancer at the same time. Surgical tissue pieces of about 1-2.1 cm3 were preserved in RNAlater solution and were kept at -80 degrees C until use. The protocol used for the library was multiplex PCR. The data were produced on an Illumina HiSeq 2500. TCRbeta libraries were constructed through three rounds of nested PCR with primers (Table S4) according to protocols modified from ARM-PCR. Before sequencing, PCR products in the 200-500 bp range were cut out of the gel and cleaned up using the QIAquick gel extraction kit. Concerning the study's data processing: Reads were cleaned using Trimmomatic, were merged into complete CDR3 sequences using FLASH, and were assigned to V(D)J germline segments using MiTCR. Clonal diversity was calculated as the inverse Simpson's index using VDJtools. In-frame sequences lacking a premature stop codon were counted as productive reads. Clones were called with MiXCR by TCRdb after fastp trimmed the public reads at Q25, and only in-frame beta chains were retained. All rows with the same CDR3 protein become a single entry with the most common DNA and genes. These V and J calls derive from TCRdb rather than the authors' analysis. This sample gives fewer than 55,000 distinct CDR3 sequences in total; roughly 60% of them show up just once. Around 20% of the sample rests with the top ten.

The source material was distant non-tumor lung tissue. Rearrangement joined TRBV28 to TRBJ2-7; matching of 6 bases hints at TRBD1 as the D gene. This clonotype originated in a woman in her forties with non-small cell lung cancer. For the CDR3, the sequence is CASSRGQPYEQYF. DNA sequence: TGTGCCAGCAGTCGAGGACAGCCCTACGAGCAGTACTTC.